The sequence of this TCR beta chain was determined in a study of cytomegalovirus exposure and HLA in healthy donors. Points from the study as a whole: CMV serostatus was the sole immune exposure data available.

This clone was seen a single time. The antigen remains unidentified. The V gene end was trimmed by 6 bases and the J gene end by 6 bases; junction bases not matched to a gene: 6. The germline V gene has CDR1 MNHEY and CDR2 SVGAGI. The CDR3 loop spans 13 amino acids. The donors (healthy individuals) were bone marrow donors. A multiplex PCR was run with 60 Vbeta primers and 13 Jbeta primers. Generated by immunoSEQ multiplex PCR, the TCRdb table keeps only in-frame clones and is missing some. The table has a few hundred thousand clones, 80% seen once. The specimen was PBMCs. This rearrangement joins TRBV6-5 to TRBJ1-2, with 8 bases fitting TRBD1. The TCR was taken from a girl aged 2-10 years in good health and CMV-seronegative. CDR3 protein: CASRLQGADGYTF. The DNA of the CDR3 is TGTGCCAGCAGACTTCAGGGGGCGGATGGCTACACCTTC.